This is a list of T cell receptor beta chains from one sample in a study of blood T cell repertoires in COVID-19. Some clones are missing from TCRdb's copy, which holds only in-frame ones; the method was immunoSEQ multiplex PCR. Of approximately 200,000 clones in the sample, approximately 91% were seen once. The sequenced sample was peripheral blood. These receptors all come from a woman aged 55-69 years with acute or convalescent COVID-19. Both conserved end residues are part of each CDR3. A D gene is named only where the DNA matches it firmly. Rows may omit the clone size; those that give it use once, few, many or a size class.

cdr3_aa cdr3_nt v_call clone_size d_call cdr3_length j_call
CATGFLETQYF TGTGCCACGGGGTTTTTGGAGACCCAGTACTTC TRBV27 . . 11 TRBJ2-5
CSVRLRQGDTQYF TGCAGCGTACGTTTACGACAGGGGGATACGCAGTATTTT TRBV29-1 . TRBD1 13 TRBJ2-3
CASSAGGLLAQYF TGTGCCAGCAGCGCAGGGGGCCTGCTGGCCCAGTACTTC TRBV7-2 once TRBD1 13 TRBJ2-5
CASGVSGRDEQFF TGTGCCAGCGGAGTTAGCGGGAGGGATGAGCAGTTCTTC TRBV6-5 . TRBD2 13 TRBJ2-1
CASSLLGRGPNTGELFF TGTGCCAGCAGCTTGCTCGGGAGGGGGCCGAACACCGGGGAGCTGTTTTTT TRBV7-8 . . 17 TRBJ2-2
CASSSALAGGEQYF TGTGCCAGCAGCTCCGCCCTAGCGGGGGGCGAGCAGTACTTC TRBV7-9 . TRBD2 14 TRBJ2-7
CASSVGAGGVSYEQYF TGTGCCAGCAGCGTAGGGGCGGGAGGAGTTTCCTACGAGCAGTACTTC TRBV9 . TRBD2 16 TRBJ2-7
CASSPRDQPTGELFF TGTGCCAGCAGCCCGCGGGACCAACCCACCGGGGAGCTGTTTTTT TRBV7-2 . . 15 TRBJ2-2
CASSFRQGIRNEQFF TGCGCCAGCAGCTTTCGGCAGGGGATTAGAAATGAGCAGTTCTTC TRBV5-1 once . 15 TRBJ2-1
CAIKGTGGSYEQYF TGTGCCATCAAAGGGACAGGGGGCTCCTACGAGCAGTACTTC TRBV10-3 . TRBD1 14 TRBJ2-7
CASSSPPAGSDGYTF TGTGCCAGCAGTTCCCCCCCGGCAGGGTCGGATGGCTACACCTTC TRBV28 . . 15 TRBJ1-2
CATSDPTHRGPYEQYF TGTGCCACCAGTGACCCCACTCACAGGGGGCCTTACGAGCAGTACTTC TRBV24-1 . TRBD1 16 TRBJ2-7
CSTGRETQYF TGTTCTACCGGCAGGGAGACCCAGTACTTC TRBV30 . . 10 TRBJ2-5
CASSLGGANTGELFF TGTGCCAGCAGTTTGGGAGGCGCGAACACCGGGGAGCTGTTTTTT TRBV28 few . 15 TRBJ2-2
CASSLAAFQGNQPQHF TGTGCCAGCAGCTTAGCTGCCTTCCAGGGTAATCAGCCCCAGCATTTT TRBV7-9 . . 16 TRBJ1-5
CSASSGQFNYGYTF TGCAGTGCTAGTTCGGGACAGTTTAACTATGGCTACACCTTC TRBV20-1 many TRBD1 14 TRBJ1-2
CAWTRGGANEKLFF TGTGCCTGGACCCGAGGGGGGGCTAATGAAAAACTGTTTTTT TRBV30 . . 14 TRBJ1-4
CASSSGLAGADTQYF TGTGCCAGCAGCTCAGGACTAGCGGGAGCCGATACGCAGTATTTT TRBV3-1/TRBV3-2 . TRBD2 15 TRBJ2-3
CASSQDLTLEKLFF TGTGCCAGCAGCCAAGATCTAACCCTCGAAAAACTGTTTTTT TRBV4-2 . . 14 TRBJ1-4
CASSPDPGLYNEQFF TGTGCCAGCAGCCCCGACCCGGGACTATACAATGAGCAGTTCTTC TRBV11-3 . TRBD2 15 TRBJ2-1
CASSDRTGKVNEQFF TGCGCCAGCAGTGATCGGACAGGGAAAGTCAATGAGCAGTTCTTC TRBV10-1 . TRBD1 15 TRBJ2-1
CSVAVGGQGMVGNQPQHF TGCAGCGTGGCGGTGGGAGGGCAGGGGATGGTAGGCAATCAGCCCCAGCATTTT TRBV29-1 . . 18 TRBJ1-5
CASSPIREANEKLFF TGTGCCAGCAGTCCGATCCGAGAAGCTAATGAAAAACTGTTTTTT TRBV7-2 . . 15 TRBJ1-4
CSASPQGVGYGYTF TGCAGTGCTAGTCCGCAGGGGGTTGGCTATGGCTACACCTTC TRBV20-1 . TRBD1 14 TRBJ1-2
CASSLLAGGGSEQYF TGTGCCAGCAGTTTACTAGCGGGAGGAGGAAGCGAGCAGTACTTC TRBV6-2/TRBV6-3 . TRBD2 15 TRBJ2-7
CASSLGTSRVHEQFF TGTGCCAGCAGCTTGGGGACTAGTAGGGTCCATGAGCAGTTCTTC TRBV2 . TRBD2 15 TRBJ2-1
CASSIRDSTDTQYF TGTGCCAGCAGTATTCGGGACTCTACAGATACGCAGTATTTT TRBV6-5 . . 14 TRBJ2-3
CATSRGGTGGVREKLFF TGTGCCACCAGCAGAGGAGGGACAGGGGGTGTTCGGGAAAAACTGTTTTTT TRBV15 once TRBD1 17 TRBJ1-4
CASSYGTGATNTEAFF TGTGCCAGCAGCTACGGGACAGGGGCAACAAACACTGAAGCTTTCTTT TRBV5-6 . TRBD1 16 TRBJ1-1
CASSILDRVNEQYF TGTGCCAGTAGTATCCTGGACAGGGTTAACGAGCAGTACTTC TRBV19 . TRBD1 14 TRBJ2-7
CASSLGGQNTYEQYF TGTGCCAGCAGCTTAGGGGGACAGAATACCTACGAGCAGTACTTC TRBV7-6 . TRBD1 15 TRBJ2-7
CASGNQGIFPLHF TGTGCTAGTGGTAACCAGGGAATCTTCCCCCTCCACTTT TRBV12-5 . . 13 TRBJ1-6
CASSNPLADSTDTQYF TGTGCCAGCAGCAACCCCCTAGCAGACAGCACAGATACGCAGTATTTT TRBV4-2 . . 16 TRBJ2-3
CASSQGRDYGYTF TGTGCCAGCAGCCAAGGGCGGGACTATGGCTACACCTTC TRBV3-1/TRBV3-2 . . 13 TRBJ1-2
CASSLEEAALSYEQFF TGTGCCAGCAGCTTAGAAGAGGCCGCCTTGAGCTATGAGCAGTTCTTC TRBV11-2 . . 16 TRBJ2-1
CSVVFAAMSSYEQYF TGCAGCGTTGTATTTGCAGCGATGAGCTCCTACGAGCAGTACTTC TRBV29-1 . . 15 TRBJ2-7
CAWSVRPRSNYGYTF TGTGCCTGGAGTGTACGTCCCAGATCTAACTATGGCTACACCTTC TRBV30 few . 15 TRBJ1-2
CASSLVLPGQGPYEQYF TGCGCCAGCAGCTTGGTATTACCGGGACAGGGACCTTACGAGCAGTACTTC TRBV5-1 few TRBD1 17 TRBJ2-7
CASSSWGEANEKLFF TGTGCCAGCAGCTCATGGGGGGAGGCTAATGAAAAACTGTTTTTT TRBV5-4 . . 15 TRBJ1-4
CSITSGSAGELFF TGCAGCATTACTAGCGGGAGCGCCGGGGAGCTGTTTTTT TRBV29-1 . TRBD2 13 TRBJ2-2
CASSPLGGQGTEAFF TGTGCCAGCAGTCCCTTGGGGGGTCAGGGAACTGAAGCTTTCTTT TRBV6-5 . . 15 TRBJ1-1
CASSRLAEGHYEQYF TGTGCCAGCAGCCGGCTTGCGGAGGGCCACTACGAGCAGTACTTC TRBV5-6 . . 15 TRBJ2-7
CASSVGRGNEKLFF TGTGCCAGCAGTGTCGGGAGAGGGAATGAAAAACTGTTTTTT TRBV25-1 . . 14 TRBJ1-4
CATGAHQPQHF TGTGCCACCGGAGCCCATCAGCCCCAGCATTTT TRBV24-1 . . 11 TRBJ1-5
CASTVPGTGRGYTF TGTGCCAGTACCGTACCCGGGACAGGGCGAGGCTACACCTTC TRBV19 . TRBD1 14 TRBJ1-2
CASSLAGTTYEQYF TGTGCCAGCAGCTTAGCCGGGACTACCTACGAGCAGTACTTC TRBV7-2 . TRBD2 14 TRBJ2-7
CASSFSGQETQYF TGCGCCAGCAGCTTCAGCGGCCAAGAGACCCAGTACTTC TRBV5-1 . . 13 TRBJ2-5
CASSFIEGGEQFF TGTGCCAGCAGTTTCATAGAGGGAGGTGAGCAGTTCTTC TRBV12-3/TRBV12-4 . . 13 TRBJ2-1
CASSSVTGGDYYEQYF TGTGCCAGCTCCTCCGTGACAGGGGGCGATTACTACGAGCAGTACTTC TRBV21-1 . . 16 TRBJ2-7
CASSRDIAGAYNEQFF TGTGCCAGCAGCAGAGATATAGCGGGGGCCTACAATGAGCAGTTCTTC TRBV9 . TRBD2 16 TRBJ2-1
CASSQAGTQYF TGTGCCAGCAGCCAGGCGGGGACCCAGTACTTC TRBV3-1/TRBV3-2 . . 11 TRBJ2-5
CASSYSRGQVNTEAFF TGTGCCAGCAGTTACTCCCGCGGACAGGTGAACACTGAAGCTTTCTTT TRBV6-5 . TRBD1 16 TRBJ1-1
CASSDSGGRTGELFF TGTGCCAGCAGTGACAGCGGGGGGCGAACCGGGGAGCTGTTTTTT TRBV6-1 once TRBD2 15 TRBJ2-2